Following are 13 T cell receptor beta chains from one sample sequenced in a study of OX40 agonist ivuxolimab in advanced cancers. Clones were read by immunoSEQ multiplex PCR, and TCRdb kept only the in-frame ones, dropping some. The table lists some 62,000 clones, around four fifths of them singletons, with around 10% in the top ten. Sequences were derived from CD4+ or CD8+ T cells sorted from blood, sampled in a trial of the OX40 agonist ivuxolimab. These receptors were collected from an adult with an advanced solid tumor such as melanoma, head and neck, liver or kidney cancer.

The rearrangement uses TRBV5-3 and TRBJ2-2; D tentatively reads TRBD1 or TRBD2 (6 bases each). Being an ORF, TRBV5-3 has a function that is uncertain. This CDR3 comprises 16 residues. V lost 3 bases, J lost 4 bases, and 16 bases lay in between. CDR3 protein: CARSYSPGDTTGELFF. The CDR3 DNA follows: TGTGCCAGAAGCTATTCCCCGGGGGACACCACCGGGGAGCTGTTTTTT.

This clone has just one count. J is TRBJ2-7 and V is TRBV4-1; 8 bases are a match to TRBD1. Germline V gives CDR1 MGHRA, CDR2 YSYEKL. V trimming: 4 bases; J trimming: 0 bases; junction bases outside the gene matches: 8. The CDR3 is 16 residues long. This CDR3 reads CASSLRDRSSSYEQYF. In DNA, the CDR3 is TGCGCCAGCAGCCTTCGGGACAGGAGTAGCTCCTACGAGCAGTACTTC.

V gene TRBV11-1 combines with J gene TRBJ2-7; D is perhaps TRBD1 or TRBD2 (5 bases each). From germline, CDR1 is SGHAT and CDR2 FQDESV (reference sequence). V lost 5 bases, J lost 0 bases, and 14 bases lay in between. The CDR3 consists of 15 residues. The DNA of the CDR3 is TGTGCCAGCAGCAGAGCGGACACCAGCTCCTACGAGCAGTACTTC. It specifies CASSRADTSSYEQYF.

The chain uses TRBV10-2 and TRBJ1-1, with D uncertain. The CDR3 is made up of 13 amino acids. The germline CDR1 and CDR2 sequences are WSHSY and SAAADI. The V end was cut by 3 bases, the J end by 1 base, with 6 bases between. The CDR3 region is CASSETPNTEAFF. In DNA form, the CDR3 reads TGCGCCAGCAGTGAAACGCCGAACACTGAAGCTTTCTTT.

This chain links TRBV2 with TRBJ2-7, with D perhaps matching TRBD2 (5 bases). CDR1 and CDR2 from the germline V gene are SNHLY and FYNNEI. V was shortened by 8 bases and J by 0 bases, with 8 bases between the two germline ends. This CDR3 is built from 12 residues. The CDR3 here is CASWENSYEQYF. The CDR3 DNA sequence: TGTGCCAGCTGGGAGAACTCCTACGAGCAGTACTTC.

The V gene is TRBV7-6, the J gene TRBJ1-1, with a possible D match to TRBD1 (6 bases). Trimming shortened V by 5 bases and J by 1 base, and 11 bases separated the two germline ends. CDR3 length equals 14 residues. Per the germline V gene, CDR1 is SGHVS and CDR2 is FNYEAQ. The DNA for the CDR3 is TGTGCCAGCAGCCCGGACAGCCCGAACACTGAAGCTTTCTTT. It is translated as CASSPDSPNTEAFF. The whole variable domain, filled in from reference TRBV7-6 and TRBJ1-1, reads GAGVSQSPRYKVTKRGQDVALRCDPISGHVSLYWYRQALGQGPEFLTYFNYEAQQDKSGLPNDRFSAERPEGSISTLTIQRTEQRDSAMYRCASSPDSPNTEAFFGQGTRLTVV.

The chain links TRBV6-5 to TRBJ1-5; D gene unclear. The CDR3 consists of 14 residues. V shed 5 bases and J shed 5 bases, with 13 bases lying between them. Germline CDR1 reads MNHEY; CDR2 reads SVGAGI. CDR3 sequence (DNA): TGTGCCAGCAGTAAGGACGGAGTCTATCAGCCCCAGCATTTT. Its translation: CASSKDGVYQPQHF.

The chain carries TRBV21-1 and TRBJ2-1; the D call of TRBD2 is as the table states it, not checked on the DNA. TRBV21-1 constitutes a pseudogene. This CDR3 has 19 residues. CDR3 sequence: CASSNSGTSVCSSYNEQFF. As DNA, the CDR3 is TGTGCCAGCAGCAATTCCGGGACTAGCGTCTGTAGCTCCTACAATGAGCAGTTCTTC.

The chain links TRBV23-1 to TRBJ2-5, with D tentatively TRBD1 or TRBD2 (5 bases each). TRBV23-1 is flagged as an ORF with uncertain function. Trimming pared 7 bases from V and 2 bases from J, leaving 17 bases between. CDR3 length: 15 amino acids. The CDR3 DNA reads as TGCGCCAGCATAGCCCCGTCCGGGGCGCAAGAGACCCAGTACTTC. It translates to CASIAPSGAQETQYF.

This clone was found once. The chain uses TRBV6-1 and TRBJ1-4, with D possibly matching TRBD1 (5 bases). This CDR3 is built from 15 residues. Germline V gives CDR1 MNHNS, CDR2 SASEGT. Trimming cost V 0 bases and J 2 bases, with 7 bases left between them. The CDR3 sequence is CASSEARGTNEKLFF. CDR3 bases: TGTGCCAGCAGTGAAGCACGGGGGACTAATGAAAAACTGTTTTTT.

The rearrangement links TRBV25-1 to TRBJ2-3; 8 bases match TRBD1. The V and J ends lost 6 bases and 2 bases, in that order; junction bases with no gene match: 7. Germline V gene lookup returns CDR1 MGHDK and CDR2 SYGVNS. The CDR3 length is 15 residues. For the CDR3, the DNA is TGTGCCAGCAGGCCAGGGGGCCTAATCACAGATACGCAGTATTTT. As protein: CASRPGGLITDTQYF.

The chain joins TRBV6-5 to TRBJ2-1, with D maybe TRBD2 (6 bases). Germline-derived CDR1 and CDR2 are MNHEY and SVGAGI. Trimming left V 4 bases short and J 6 bases short, with 13 bases between. This CDR3 is 14 amino acids long. This CDR3 is CASSSPVGGNEQFF. The DNA of the CDR3 is TGTGCCAGCAGTTCCCCCGTCGGGGGCAATGAGCAGTTCTTC.

The rearrangement uses TRBV6-1 and TRBJ1-2; D might be TRBD1 (6 bases). The CDR3 spans 15 residues. Per germline, CDR1 MNHNS and CDR2 SASEGT. V was cut by 2 bases and J by 3 bases, with 13 bases left in between. The chain's CDR3 is CASSELLTGDYGYTF. In DNA form, the CDR3 reads TGTGCCAGCAGTGAACTCTTGACAGGAGACTATGGCTACACCTTC.